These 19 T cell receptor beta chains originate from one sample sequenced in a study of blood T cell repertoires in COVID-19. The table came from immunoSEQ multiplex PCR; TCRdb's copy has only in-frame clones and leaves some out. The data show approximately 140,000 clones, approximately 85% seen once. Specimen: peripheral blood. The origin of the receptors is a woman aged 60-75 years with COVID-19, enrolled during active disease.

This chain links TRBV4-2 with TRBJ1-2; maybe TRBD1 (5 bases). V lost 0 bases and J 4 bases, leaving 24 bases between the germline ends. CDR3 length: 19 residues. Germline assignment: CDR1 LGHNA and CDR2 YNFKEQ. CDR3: CASSQDTGRGRWSVYGYTF. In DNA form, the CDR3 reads TGTGCCAGCAGCCAAGATACGGGTAGGGGCAGATGGTCCGTCTATGGCTACACCTTC.

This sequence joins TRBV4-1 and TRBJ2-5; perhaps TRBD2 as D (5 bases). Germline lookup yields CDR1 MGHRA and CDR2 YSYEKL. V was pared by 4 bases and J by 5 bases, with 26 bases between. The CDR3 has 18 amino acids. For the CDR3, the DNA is TGCGCCAGCAGCCCAAGTATCGCTCAACTAGAAAGAGGGGAGACCCAGTACTTC. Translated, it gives CASSPSIAQLERGETQYF.

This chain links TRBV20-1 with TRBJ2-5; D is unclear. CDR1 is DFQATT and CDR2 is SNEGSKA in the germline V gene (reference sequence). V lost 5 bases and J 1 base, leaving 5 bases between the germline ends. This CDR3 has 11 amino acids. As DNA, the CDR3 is TGCAGTGCTTTAGTCCAAGAGACCCAGTACTTC. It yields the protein CSALVQETQYF.

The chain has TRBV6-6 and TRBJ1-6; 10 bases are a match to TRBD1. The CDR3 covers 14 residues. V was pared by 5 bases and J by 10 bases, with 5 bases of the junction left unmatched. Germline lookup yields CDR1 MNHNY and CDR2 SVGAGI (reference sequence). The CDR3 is CASSPGTGVSPLHF. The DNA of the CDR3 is TGTGCCAGCAGTCCCGGGACAGGGGTATCACCCCTCCACTTT.

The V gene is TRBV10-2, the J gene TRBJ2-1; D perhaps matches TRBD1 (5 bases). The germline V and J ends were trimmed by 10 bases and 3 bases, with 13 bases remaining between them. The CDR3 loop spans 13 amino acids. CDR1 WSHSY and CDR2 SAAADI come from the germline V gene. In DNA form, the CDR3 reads TGCGCCACCTCCAGGGCTTACTACAATGAGCAGTTCTTC. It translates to CATSRAYYNEQFF.

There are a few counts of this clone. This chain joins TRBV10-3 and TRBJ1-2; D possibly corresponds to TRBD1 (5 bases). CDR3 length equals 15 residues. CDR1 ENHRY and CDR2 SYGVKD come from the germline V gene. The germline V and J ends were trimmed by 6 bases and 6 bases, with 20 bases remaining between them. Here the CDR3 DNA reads TGTGCCATCAGGGCACCGGGGGACCTATCTAATGGCTACACCTTC. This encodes CAIRAPGDLSNGYTF.

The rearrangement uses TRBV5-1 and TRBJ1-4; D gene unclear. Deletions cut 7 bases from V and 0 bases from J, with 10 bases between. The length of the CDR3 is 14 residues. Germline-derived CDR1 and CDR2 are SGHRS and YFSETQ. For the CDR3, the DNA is TGCGCCAGCTCTGACACCGCAACTAATGAAAAACTGTTTTTT. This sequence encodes CASSDTATNEKLFF.

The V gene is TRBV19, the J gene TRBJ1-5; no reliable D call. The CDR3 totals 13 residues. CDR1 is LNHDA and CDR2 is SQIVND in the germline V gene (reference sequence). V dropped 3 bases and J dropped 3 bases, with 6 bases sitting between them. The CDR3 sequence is CASSMRLNQPQHF. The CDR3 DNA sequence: TGTGCCAGTAGTATGCGCCTCAATCAGCCCCAGCATTTT.

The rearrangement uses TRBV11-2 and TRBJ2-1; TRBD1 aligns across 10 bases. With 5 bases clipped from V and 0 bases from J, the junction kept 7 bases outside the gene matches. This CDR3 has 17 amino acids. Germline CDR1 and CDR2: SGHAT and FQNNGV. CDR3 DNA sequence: TGTGCCAGCAGCCCCGGGACAGGGGTAAACTCCTACAATGAGCAGTTCTTC. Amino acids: CASSPGTGVNSYNEQFF.

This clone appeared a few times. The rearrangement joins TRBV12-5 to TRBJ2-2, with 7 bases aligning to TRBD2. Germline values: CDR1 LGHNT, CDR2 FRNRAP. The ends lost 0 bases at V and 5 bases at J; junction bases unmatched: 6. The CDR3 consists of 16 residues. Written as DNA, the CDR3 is TGTGCTAGTGGTTTGGTACAGGCGGGGGTTACCGGGGAGCTGTTTTTT. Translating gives CASGLVQAGVTGELFF. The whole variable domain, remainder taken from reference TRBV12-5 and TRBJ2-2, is DARVTQTPRHKVTEMGQEVTMRCQPILGHNTVFWYRQTMMQGLELLAYFRNRAPLDDSGMPKDRFSAEMPDATLATLKIQPSEPRDSAVYFCASGLVQAGVTGELFFGEGSRLTVL.

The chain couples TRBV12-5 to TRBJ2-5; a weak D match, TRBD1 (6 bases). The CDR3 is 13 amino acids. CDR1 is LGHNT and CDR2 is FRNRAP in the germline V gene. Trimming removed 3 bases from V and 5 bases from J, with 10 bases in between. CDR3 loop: CASGLQGGETQYF. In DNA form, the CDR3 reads TGTGCTAGTGGTTTACAGGGTGGGGAGACCCAGTACTTC. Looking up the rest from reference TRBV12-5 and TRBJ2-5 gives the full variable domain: DARVTQTPRHKVTEMGQEVTMRCQPILGHNTVFWYRQTMMQGLELLAYFRNRAPLDDSGMPKDRFSAEMPDATLATLKIQPSEPRDSAVYFCASGLQGGETQYFGPGTRLLVL.

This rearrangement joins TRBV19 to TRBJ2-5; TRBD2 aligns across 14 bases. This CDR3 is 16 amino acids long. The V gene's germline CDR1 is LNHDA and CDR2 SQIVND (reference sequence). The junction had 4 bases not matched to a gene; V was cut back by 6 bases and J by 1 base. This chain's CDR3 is CASSNGLAGGQETQYF. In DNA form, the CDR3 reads TGTGCCAGTAGCAATGGACTAGCGGGGGGCCAAGAGACCCAGTACTTC.

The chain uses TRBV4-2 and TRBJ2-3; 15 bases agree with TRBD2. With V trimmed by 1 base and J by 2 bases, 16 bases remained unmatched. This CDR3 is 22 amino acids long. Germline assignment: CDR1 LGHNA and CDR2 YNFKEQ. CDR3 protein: CASSQGRALAGLAGGDTDTQYF. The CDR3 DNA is TGTGCCAGCAGCCAAGGTCGGGCCCTTGCAGGACTAGCGGGGGGGGACACAGATACGCAGTATTTT.

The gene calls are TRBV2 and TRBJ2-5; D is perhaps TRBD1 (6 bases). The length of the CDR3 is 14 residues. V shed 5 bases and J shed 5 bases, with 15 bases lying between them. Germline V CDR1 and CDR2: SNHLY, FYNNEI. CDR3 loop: CASSQDRTGETQYF. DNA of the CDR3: TGTGCCAGCAGTCAGGACAGAACCGGGGAGACCCAGTACTTC.

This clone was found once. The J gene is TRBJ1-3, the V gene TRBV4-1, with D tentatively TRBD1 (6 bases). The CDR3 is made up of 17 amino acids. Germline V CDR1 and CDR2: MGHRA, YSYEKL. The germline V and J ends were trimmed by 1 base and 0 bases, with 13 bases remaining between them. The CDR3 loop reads CASSQGYTGSSGNTIYF. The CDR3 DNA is TGCGCCAGCAGCCAAGGGTACACAGGGAGCTCTGGAAACACCATATATTTT.

Here the CDR3 DNA reads TGCGCCAGCAAGACAGAGACGAACACCGGGGAGCTGTTTTTT. It codes for CASKTETNTGELFF. The rearrangement uses TRBV10-2 and TRBJ2-2; possible D gene TRBD1, 5 bases. The CDR3 consists of 14 residues. Germline-derived CDR1 and CDR2 are WSHSY and SAAADI. The ends were cut back, 7 bases at V and 0 bases at J, with 9 bases in the middle.

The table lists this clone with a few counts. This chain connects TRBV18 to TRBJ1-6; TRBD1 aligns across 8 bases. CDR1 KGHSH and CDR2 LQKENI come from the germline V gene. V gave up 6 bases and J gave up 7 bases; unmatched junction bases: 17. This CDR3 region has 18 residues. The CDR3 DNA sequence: TGTGCCAGCTCCCCAAGCAAAAGTACAGGGGGGACGAATTCACCCCTCCACTTT. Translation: CASSPSKSTGGTNSPLHF.

CDR3 nucleotide sequence: TGCAGCGTTGGCAGGAATCCTCCCTACGAGCAGTACTTC. Translation: CSVGRNPPYEQYF. The rearrangement joins TRBV29-1 to TRBJ2-7; D ambiguous. Germline assignment: CDR1 SQVTM and CDR2 ANQGSEA. This CDR3 region has 13 residues. The V end was cut by 4 bases, the J end by 2 bases, with 12 bases between.

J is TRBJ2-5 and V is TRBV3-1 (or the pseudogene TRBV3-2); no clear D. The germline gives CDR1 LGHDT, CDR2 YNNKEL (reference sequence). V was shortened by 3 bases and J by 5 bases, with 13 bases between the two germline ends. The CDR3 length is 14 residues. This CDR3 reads CASSQSSTGETQYF. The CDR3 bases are TGTGCCAGCAGCCAGAGTAGCACCGGGGAGACCCAGTACTTC.